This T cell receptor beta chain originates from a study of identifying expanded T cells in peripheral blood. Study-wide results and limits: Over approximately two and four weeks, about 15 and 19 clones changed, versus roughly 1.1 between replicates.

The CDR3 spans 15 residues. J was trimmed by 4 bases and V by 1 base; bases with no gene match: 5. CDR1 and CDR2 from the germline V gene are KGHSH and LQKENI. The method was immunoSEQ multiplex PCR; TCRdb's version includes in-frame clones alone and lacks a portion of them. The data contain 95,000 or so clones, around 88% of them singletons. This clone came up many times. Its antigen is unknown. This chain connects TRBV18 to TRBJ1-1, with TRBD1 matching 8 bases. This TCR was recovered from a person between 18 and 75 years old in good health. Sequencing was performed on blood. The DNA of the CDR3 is TGTGCCAGCTCACCACAAGGACAGGGTGGCACTGAAGCTTTCTTT. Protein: CASSPQGQGGTEAFF. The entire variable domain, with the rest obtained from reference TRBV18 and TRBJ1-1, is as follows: NAGVMQNPRHLVRRRGQEARLRCSPMKGHSHVYWYRQLPEEGLKFMVYLQKENIIDESGMPKERFSAEFPKEGPSILRIQQVVRGDSAAYFCASSPQGQGGTEAFFGQGTRLTVV.